This T cell receptor (beta chain) emerged from a study of breast tumors, draining lymph nodes, adjacent tissues (dated by TCRdb to 2016 to 2017). For context, the study as a whole: The study compared TCR beta repertoires across tumor, adjacent nontumor tissue and axillary lymph nodes from breast cancer patients. In human breast cancer, the study set out to evaluate how tumor, surrounding tissue and draining lymph node repertoires relate to one another and whether T cells may move between these sites.

The CDR3, from cysteine to phenylalanine, totals 12 residues. Only the CDR3 portion is preserved as DNA: 36 bases, with reading frame beginning at the first base. As encoded in the germline V gene, CDR1 is SGHRS while CDR2 is YFSETQ. As to this clonotype: The clone's antigen remains unknown. Sequence at one end of the junction differs from germline and may be a read error.

Lymph node samples came from the axillary draining lymph nodes of breast cancer patients. Study-level results and caveats: Tumor and nontumor tissue repertoires were significantly more similar in luminal-like than in basal-like breast cancer. Tumors showed preferential V and J gene usage, and their T-cell repertoire diversity fell below that of lymph nodes yet above that of nontumor tissue. A scenario in which most tumor T cells derive from the lymph node and then expand within tumor tissue was judged to be consistent with the data. The study presented the conclusion that tumor T cells originate in lymph nodes as consistent with a hypothesis, not as something directly demonstrated.

The data were produced on an Illumina HiSeq 2000. Multiplex PCR amplification was used to generate the TCR beta chain libraries. The amplified TCR beta chain products were analyzed by high-throughput sequencing. TCRdb reran the public reads through fastp at Q25 and MiXCR, keeping productive beta chains. Rows are combined by CDR3 protein, so each entry shows the most common genes and DNA. The sample data list more than 200,000 distinct CDR3 sequences, and approximately 29% of these were observed just once. The ten top clones hold approximately 1.4% of the sample. The source is a female donor with breast cancer. Some clones in this sample may be carry-over from other donors' samples. This chain joins TRBV5-1 to TRBJ2-5, with the D gene not confidently named. Sequences were obtained from axillary lymph node tissue. CDR3 region: CASSLVEETHYF. In nucleotide form, the sequence is TGCGCCAGCAGTCTCGTGGAAGAGACCCACTACTTC.